This T cell receptor (beta chain) was recorded in a study of persistence of HIV-infected CD4 T cells. Anti-CD3/anti-CD28 beads served as a nonspecific positive control stimulus. Responding CD4+ T cells were sorted by upregulation of both CD40 ligand and CD69. These HIV-1-infected adults initiated suppressive ART in chronic infection. For at least 4 years, plasma HIV-1 RNA was undetectable (<50 copies/mL). Sequencing used immunoSEQ version 4 in survey mode. Measured with immunoSEQ multiplex PCR; TCRdb has only the in-frame clones, and not every one. The repertoire holds more than 35,000 clones, with about nine tenths as singletons. Unmatched junction bases numbered 7, after V lost 4 bases and J lost 5 bases. The germline V gene encodes CDR1 SSHAT and CDR2 FNYEAQ (reference sequence). The CDR3 has 15 residues. As regards this clone: Its specificity is unknown.

The TCR was taken from an adult man with HIV who was CMV-seropositive. The source material was CD4+ T cells sorted from PBMCs after roughly 18-hour stimulation, sampled from a patient who received antiretroviral therapy. This chain joins TRBV7-7 and TRBJ2-3, with 9 bases aligning to TRBD1. The CDR3 reads CASSSGQGPQDTQYF. The CDR3 nucleotides are TGTGCCAGCAGCTCCGGACAGGGGCCCCAAGATACGCAGTATTTT.